The 27 T cell receptor beta chains below were found in one sample sequenced in a study of T cells in Graves' hyperthyroidism and ophthalmopathy. Amplified TCR beta CDR3 regions derived from RNA transcripts. A set of HTBI primers served as the primers for a first-round RT-PCR of the TCR CDR3. In TCRdb, the multiplex PCR reads were re-called with MiXCR into one record per CDR3 protein. This sample carries some 300,000 distinct CDR3 sequences, roughly 18% of them seen once, and the ten largest clones take about 35%. Sequenced material: blood. These TCRs come from a man between 45 and 60 years old with Graves' ophthalmopathy.

This clonotype was detected ten times or more. This chain links TRBV6-1 with TRBJ1-2, with D perhaps TRBD1 (6 bases). V dropped 1 base and J dropped 3 bases, with 15 bases sitting between them. This CDR3 has 16 amino acids. The germline V gene encodes CDR1 MNHNS and CDR2 SASEGT. This CDR3 is CASSEESGVFDYGYTF. Written as DNA, the CDR3 is TGTGCCAGCAGTGAAGAATCAGGGGTTTTCGACTATGGCTACACCTTC.

Only a few counts were recorded for this clonotype. The chain carries TRBV9 and TRBJ2-7; 14 bases agree with TRBD2. CDR3 length: 16 residues. V lost 3 bases, J lost 7 bases, and 9 bases stayed unmatched. Germline loops: CDR1 SGDLS, CDR2 YYNGEE. The CDR3 loop is CASSGQTSGRAGEQYF. In DNA form, the CDR3 reads TGTGCCAGCAGCGGCCAGACTAGCGGGAGGGCCGGTGAGCAGTACTTC.

The rearrangement uses TRBV9 and TRBJ1-3; TRBD1 matches at 7 bases. The ends lost 4 bases at V and 3 bases at J; junction bases unmatched: 7. CDR1 is SGDLS and CDR2 is YYNGEE in the germline V gene. CDR3 length equals 15 residues. The CDR3 DNA sequence: TGTGCCAGCAGCCAACCAGGGGGAGGTGGAAACACCATATATTTT. Residues: CASSQPGGGGNTIYF.

For this clonotype: One base away lies a much larger clone, so this may be a sequencing read error. The chain uses TRBV7-6 and TRBJ2-7; D possibly corresponds to TRBD2 (7 bases). The CDR3 is 14 residues long. From germline, CDR1 is SGHVS and CDR2 FNYEAQ. The V end lost 4 bases, the J end lost 3 bases, and 13 bases lay between the germline ends. This chain's CDR3 is CASSWGGRDYEQYF. The DNA for the CDR3 is TGTGCCAGCAGCTGGGGGGGCAGGGACTACGAGCAGTACTTC. The whole variable domain, filled in from reference TRBV7-6 and TRBJ2-7, reads GAGVSQSPRYKVTKRGQDVALRCDPISGHVSLYWYRQALGQGPEFLTYFNYEAQQDKSGLPNDRFSAERPEGSISTLTIQRTEQRDSAMYRCASSWGGRDYEQYFGPGTRLTVT.

CDR3 sequence reads: CASSIYSGAGNIQYF. Here the CDR3 DNA reads TGTGCCAGTAGTATCTACAGCGGGGCAGGGAACATTCAGTACTTC. V usage is TRBV19 and J usage is TRBJ2-4, with 7 bases fitting TRBD2. Germline lookup yields CDR1 LNHDA and CDR2 SQIVND (reference sequence). The CDR3 totals 15 residues. Trimming removed 3 bases from V and 7 bases from J; junction bases left unmatched: 9.

This clonotype was detected ten times or more. This chain uses TRBV28 with TRBJ1-6, with TRBD1 identical over 7 bases. The CDR3 sequence is 14 residues long. Germline lookup yields CDR1 MDHEN and CDR2 SYDVKM. V was pared by 1 base and J by 10 bases, with 4 bases of the junction left unmatched. CDR3 sequence reads: CASSLFSGGSPLHF. The CDR3 DNA reads as TGTGCCAGCAGTTTATTTTCAGGGGGATCACCCCTCCACTTT.

This clonotype was observed many times. The chain couples TRBV28 to TRBJ2-1, with 9 bases identical to TRBD2. V shed 8 bases, J shed 6 bases, and the junction held 11 bases outside the gene matches. The CDR3 runs 15 residues. Per the germline V gene, CDR1 is MDHEN and CDR2 is SYDVKM. This CDR3 reads CASATSSGRSNEQFF. The DNA for the CDR3 is TGTGCCAGCGCAACGTCCAGCGGGAGGTCCAATGAGCAGTTCTTC.

This clonotype was seen many times. The chain couples TRBV7-2 to TRBJ2-1; D uncertain. Germline CDR1 reads SGHTA; CDR2 reads FQGNSA. The CDR3 is made up of 13 amino acids. Trimming took off 6 bases at V and 10 bases at J, with 16 bases between the two ends. CDR3 residues: CASSWTDVREQFF. CDR3 DNA sequence: TGTGCCAGCAGTTGGACGGACGTTCGGGAGCAGTTCTTC. The variable domain in full, with the rest retrieved from reference TRBV7-2 and TRBJ2-1, is GAGVSQSPSNKVTEKGKDVELRCDPISGHTALYWYRQSLGQGLEFLIYFQGNSAPDKSGLPSDRFSAERTGGSVSTLTIQRTQQEDSAVYLCASSWTDVREQFFGPGTRLTVL.

This clonotype was detected only a few times. The rearrangement uses TRBV27 and TRBJ2-7; 7 bases align to TRBD2. J was trimmed by 6 bases and V by 6 bases; bases with no gene match: 14. CDR3 length: 15 residues. Germline V gene sequence: CDR1 MNHEY, CDR2 SMNVEV (reference sequence). This CDR3 reads CASSPLEGGPGEQYF. CDR3 nucleotide sequence: TGTGCCAGCAGCCCCTTAGAGGGAGGGCCGGGCGAGCAGTACTTC.

This clonotype appeared many times. The chain uses TRBV11-2 and TRBJ2-1; TRBD2 matches 13 bases. This CDR3 has 17 residues. V gave up 5 bases and J gave up 8 bases; unmatched junction bases: 12. Germline values: CDR1 SGHAT, CDR2 FQNNGV. Here the CDR3 DNA reads TGTGCCAGCAGCATCAGGACTAGCGGGAGATCTGTCGATGAGCAGTTCTTC. Its translation: CASSIRTSGRSVDEQFF. Full variable domain (missing parts from reference TRBV11-2 and TRBJ2-1): EAGVAQSPRYKIIEKRQSVAFWCNPISGHATLYWYQQILGQGPKLLIQFQNNGVVDDSQLPKDRFSAERLKGVDSTLKIQPAKLEDSAVYLCASSIRTSGRSVDEQFFGPGTRLTVL.

This chain joins TRBV11-2 and TRBJ2-1, with TRBD2 matching 9 bases. After removal of 3 bases from V and 0 bases from J, the junction contained 12 bases not matched to a gene. The CDR3 loop spans 19 amino acids. CDR1 SGHAT and CDR2 FQNNGV come from the germline V gene. The CDR3 coding sequence is TGTGCCAGCAGCTTCAGGTGGACGCAGCGGGAGGCCTCCTACAATGAGCAGTTCTTC. As protein: CASSFRWTQREASYNEQFF. The entire variable domain, with the rest obtained from reference TRBV11-2 and TRBJ2-1, is as follows: EAGVAQSPRYKIIEKRQSVAFWCNPISGHATLYWYQQILGQGPKLLIQFQNNGVVDDSQLPKDRFSAERLKGVDSTLKIQPAKLEDSAVYLCASSFRWTQREASYNEQFFGPGTRLTVL.

This clonotype has just a few counts. The chain couples TRBV12-5 to TRBJ1-2; D may be TRBD1 (5 bases). The ends were cut back, 1 base at V and 2 bases at J, with 8 bases in the middle. The CDR3 covers 14 residues. Per the germline V gene, CDR1 is LGHNT and CDR2 is FRNRAP. This CDR3 reads CASGLDRINYGYTF. CDR3 coding DNA: TGTGCTAGTGGTTTGGACAGGATAAACTATGGCTACACCTTC.

In its sample, this clonotype was seen many times. The chain links TRBV4-2 to TRBJ2-3; D call uncertain. The CDR3 totals 13 residues. Trimming took off 3 bases at V and 6 bases at J, with 10 bases between the two ends. CDR1 is LGHNA and CDR2 is YNFKEQ in the germline V gene. The CDR3 DNA reads TGTGCCAGCAGCCAGGCGCCCTCGGATACGCAGTATTTT. Its translation is CASSQAPSDTQYF.

The sample holds many counts of this clonotype. This rearrangement joins TRBV30 to TRBJ1-2; possibly TRBD1 for D (5 bases). Trimming took off 8 bases at V and 4 bases at J, with 14 bases between the two ends. Germline V CDR1 and CDR2: GTSNPN, SVGIG (reference sequence). The CDR3 has 12 residues. The CDR3 is CAQFWGTYGYTF. The CDR3 DNA is TGTGCCCAGTTTTGGGGGACCTATGGCTACACCTTC.

A word on this clonotype: One base away lies a much larger clone, so this may be a sequencing read error. This chain connects TRBV18 to TRBJ2-5; 12 bases line up with TRBD1. Looked up from germline, CDR1 is KGHSH and CDR2 is LQKENI. This CDR3 is built from 13 residues. Written as DNA, the CDR3 is TGTGCCGGCTCACCTAGGGACAGGGGGCCCCAGTACTTC. Its protein is CAGSPRDRGPQYF.

This clonotype was detected ten times or more. The chain links TRBV12-3 or TRBV12-4 to TRBJ2-7, with D possibly matching TRBD1 (6 bases). The CDR3 is made up of 15 amino acids. Trimming pared 6 bases from V and 3 bases from J, leaving 18 bases between. The CDR3 DNA reads as TGTGCCAGCAGCCCGCCAGGGGTAAGGGGCTACGAGCAGTACTTC. Translation gives CASSPPGVRGYEQYF.

J is TRBJ2-5 and V is TRBV11-2, with D uncertain. This CDR3 region has 14 residues. Germline CDR1 is SGHAT and CDR2 is FQNNGV. Trimming took 0 bases from V and 1 from J, leaving 6 bases between them. The CDR3 reads CASSLDMRQETQYF. The CDR3 DNA sequence: TGTGCCAGCAGCTTAGACATGCGCCAAGAGACCCAGTACTTC.

Only a few counts were recorded for this clonotype. The chain has TRBV28 and TRBJ2-7, with D tentatively TRBD1 or TRBD2 (5 bases each). Trimming left V 5 bases short and J 2 bases short, with 10 bases between. The CDR3 loop spans 13 amino acids. The V gene's germline CDR1 is MDHEN and CDR2 SYDVKM. The CDR3 DNA follows: TGTGCCAGCAGTAGGGACGGACCCTACGAGCAGTACTTC. Its protein is CASSRDGPYEQYF.

The V and J genes are TRBV25-1 and TRBJ2-7, with D possibly matching TRBD1 (6 bases). In germline, CDR1 is MGHDK, CDR2 SYGVNS. This CDR3 is built from 15 residues. Deletions cut 7 bases from V and 0 bases from J, with 16 bases between. The CDR3 DNA reads as TGTGCCAGCAAGGGGGATGGGGGAAGCTCCTACGAGCAGTACTTC. Translated: CASKGDGGSSYEQYF.

This clonotype has ten or more counts. The chain employs TRBV7-2 and TRBJ2-5, with 11 bases fitting TRBD2. This CDR3 comprises 16 residues. Germline trimming cut 1 base from V and 5 bases from J; bases unmatched to any gene: 6. Germline V CDR1 and CDR2: SGHTA, FQGNSA. The CDR3, as DNA: TGTGCCAGCAGCTTAGTCCCTAGCGGGAGGACGGAGACCCAGTACTTC. This gives the protein CASSLVPSGRTETQYF.

This chain connects TRBV12-3 or TRBV12-4 to TRBJ2-5; 11 bases align to TRBD2. Trimming took 4 bases from V and 1 from J; bases not matched to a gene: 5. CDR3 length: 16 residues. The CDR3 DNA reads as TGTGCCAGCAGTTCTAGCGGGAGGCCCTCCCAAGAGACCCAGTACTTC. This encodes CASSSSGRPSQETQYF.

The chain couples TRBV28 to TRBJ1-5; D gene ambiguous. The germline CDR1 and CDR2 sequences are MDHEN and SYDVKM. This CDR3 region has 16 residues. Trimming stripped 7 bases from V and 4 bases from J, with 20 bases between. The CDR3 loop is CASNRGRNIANQPQHF. In DNA, the CDR3 is TGTGCCAGCAACAGAGGACGGAATATAGCAAATCAGCCCCAGCATTTT.

In DNA, the CDR3 is TGCAGTGCCCTAGCGGGAGGGAGAGGTACAGATACGCAGTATTTT. Its translation: CSALAGGRGTDTQYF. The chain joins TRBV20-1 to TRBJ2-3; 12 bases map to TRBD2. The CDR3 covers 15 residues. Germline V lookup: CDR1 DFQATT, CDR2 SNEGSKA (reference sequence). V lost 6 bases and J lost 3; bases outside the gene matches: 7.

V gene TRBV11-3 combines with J gene TRBJ2-7; 12 bases agree with TRBD1. This CDR3 has 14 residues. Germline-derived CDR1 and CDR2 are SGHNT and YENEEA. Trimming cost V 5 bases and J 6 bases; bases outside gene matches: 5. This CDR3 reads CASSHGTGGSEQYF. CDR3 nucleotide sequence: TGTGCCAGCAGCCACGGGACAGGGGGCTCCGAGCAGTACTTC.

This clonotype was observed many times. The chain carries TRBV28 and TRBJ2-7, with 10 bases that match TRBD2. Trimming at V came to 5 bases and at J to 6 bases, leaving 4 bases not matched to a gene. Germline CDR1 MDHEN, CDR2 SYDVKM. The CDR3 covers 13 residues. CDR3 DNA: TGTGCCAGCAGTCTAGCGGGAGAGGGCGAGCAGTACTTC. This translates into CASSLAGEGEQYF.

The genes are TRBV4-1 and TRBJ2-2; 13 bases line up with TRBD2. The J segment lost 2 bases and the V segment lost 1 base, leaving 4 bases of the junction unmatched. Germline assignment: CDR1 MGHRA and CDR2 YSYEKL. This CDR3 region has 18 residues. In DNA form, the CDR3 reads TGCGCCAGCAGCCAAGCGATGGGACTAGCGGGAAACACCGGGGAGCTGTTTTTT. This translates into CASSQAMGLAGNTGELFF.

V usage is TRBV30 and J usage is TRBJ1-1; D may be TRBD1 (5 bases). The CDR3 sequence is 13 residues long. V was cut by 3 bases and J by 1 base, with 9 bases left in between. The germline CDR1 and CDR2 sequences are GTSNPN and SVGIG (reference sequence). CDR3 region: CAWSGQTNTEAFF. The CDR3 region has the DNA TGTGCCTGGAGCGGACAAACGAACACTGAAGCTTTCTTT.